The 10 T cell receptor beta chains below all came from one sample that was sequenced in a study of CD8+CD57+ T cells in acquired aplastic anemia. Patients picked for sequencing had shown CD8+CD57+ cell expansion detected by flow cytometry. The study profiled TCR beta VDJ and CDR3 using genomic DNA as template. MiXCR, applied by TCRdb to the reads, yields one record per CDR3 protein. Of approximately 300,000 distinct CDR3 sequences listed, 56% are singletons. Sequencing was carried out using sorted CD4+, CD8+, or CD8+CD57+ T cells (not recorded which) from PBMCs. The receptors originated from a human donor with aplastic anemia.

Note on this clonotype: This may arise from a read error, as a much more abundant clone is one base away. The chain uses TRBV9 and TRBJ2-3, with D unclear. This CDR3 has 11 residues. V lost 2 bases and J lost 5, with 3 bases in between. CDR1 and CDR2 (germline): SGDLS, YYNGEE. The CDR3 reads CASSVGDTQYF. In DNA, the CDR3 is TGTGCCAGCAGCGTTGGAGATACGCAGTATTTT.

This sequence joins TRBV10-2 and TRBJ1-2; 7 bases are a match to TRBD1. J gave up 0 bases and V 0 bases, and 7 bases lay outside the gene matches. Germline CDR1 WSHSY, CDR2 SAAADI. There are 17 residues in the CDR3. CDR3 bases: TGCGCCAGCAGTGAGTCGAGAGGGGGCACCGCTAACTATGGCTACACCTTC. It codes for CASSESRGGTANYGYTF.

Only one count was recorded for this clonotype. The chain combines TRBV20-1 with TRBJ1-6; D unclear. Germline CDR1 is DFQATT and CDR2 is SNEGSKA (reference sequence). The CDR3 contains 14 residues. Trimming took 0 bases from V and 8 from J, leaving 11 bases between them. The chain's CDR3 is CSARDESWDSPLHF. As DNA, the CDR3 is TGCAGTGCTAGAGATGAGAGTTGGGATTCACCCCTCCACTTT.

This clonotype was picked up many times. The rearrangement links TRBV5-6 to TRBJ2-2, with D hard to call. Trimming left V 0 bases short and J 0 bases short, with 9 bases between. The CDR3 contains 16 residues. Germline values: CDR1 SGHDT, CDR2 YYEEEE. CDR3 coding DNA: TGTGCCAGCAGCTTGGAAGGTGGGCCGAACACCGGGGAGCTGTTTTTT. This encodes CASSLEGGPNTGELFF.

The chain uses TRBV20-1 and TRBJ2-2, with TRBD2 matching over 9 bases. Germline loops: CDR1 DFQATT, CDR2 SNEGSKA (reference sequence). V was clipped by 2 bases and J by 2 bases; unmatched bases: 9. The CDR3 sequence is 17 residues long. CDR3 protein: CSARSLAGVINTGELFF. CDR3 nucleotide sequence: TGCAGTGCTAGATCGTTAGCGGGAGTGATCAACACCGGGGAGCTGTTTTTT.

This clonotype was seen at least ten times. V is TRBV9 and J is TRBJ2-7, with TRBD2 matching 8 bases. V shed 0 bases, J shed 3 bases, and the junction held 11 bases outside the gene matches. The CDR3 has 17 residues. The V gene's germline CDR1 is SGDLS and CDR2 YYNGEE. The CDR3 is CASSVGPAGAVNYEQYF. The CDR3 DNA reads as TGTGCCAGCAGCGTAGGGCCAGCGGGAGCTGTGAACTACGAGCAGTACTTC. Full variable domain (missing parts from reference TRBV9 and TRBJ2-7): DSGVTQTPKHLITATGQRVTLRCSPRSGDLSVYWYQQSLDQGLQFLIQYYNGEERAKGNILERFSAQQFPDLHSELNLSSLELGDSALYFCASSVGPAGAVNYEQYFGPGTRLTVT.

The V and J genes are TRBV10-3 and TRBJ2-7; 7 positions agree with TRBD2. Unmatched junction bases numbered 9, after V lost 8 bases and J lost 2 bases. The germline V gene has CDR1 ENHRY and CDR2 SYGVKD. This CDR3 comprises 14 residues. CDR3 protein: CAIGRGGSPYEQYF. Written as DNA, the CDR3 is TGTGCCATCGGCCGGGGCGGGAGCCCCTACGAGCAGTACTTC.

This clonotype has a count of ten or more. The genes are TRBV20-1 and TRBJ2-7, with 13 nucleotides matching TRBD2. CDR3 length: 16 amino acids. J lost 3 bases, V lost 8 bases, and 13 bases had no gene match. Germline V gives CDR1 DFQATT, CDR2 SNEGSKA (reference sequence). CDR3 coding DNA: TGCAGTTATCTTACCGGGACTAGCGGGACTTACTACGAGCAGTACTTC. As protein: CSYLTGTSGTYYEQYF.

This clonotype was seen ten or more times. V usage is TRBV12-3 or TRBV12-4 and J usage is TRBJ1-6; 9 bases map to TRBD1. The ends lost 3 bases at V and 10 bases at J; junction bases unmatched: 10. The CDR3 spans 16 residues. CDR3 sequence reads: CASSFSTGGSGSPLHF. The CDR3 nucleotides are TGTGCCAGCAGTTTCTCGACAGGGGGGTCGGGGTCACCCCTCCACTTT.

The J gene is TRBJ2-4, the V gene TRBV20-1; TRBD2 matches at 9 bases. The DNA end lines up better with TRBJ2-7; the J call may be wrong. Germline CDR1 reads DFQATT; CDR2 reads SNEGSKA (reference sequence). The CDR3 is made up of 15 amino acids. Here the CDR3 DNA reads TGCAGTGCTAGAGCTAGCGGGGCGCGATCCTACGAGCAGTACTTC. The encoded protein is CSARASGARSYEQYF.